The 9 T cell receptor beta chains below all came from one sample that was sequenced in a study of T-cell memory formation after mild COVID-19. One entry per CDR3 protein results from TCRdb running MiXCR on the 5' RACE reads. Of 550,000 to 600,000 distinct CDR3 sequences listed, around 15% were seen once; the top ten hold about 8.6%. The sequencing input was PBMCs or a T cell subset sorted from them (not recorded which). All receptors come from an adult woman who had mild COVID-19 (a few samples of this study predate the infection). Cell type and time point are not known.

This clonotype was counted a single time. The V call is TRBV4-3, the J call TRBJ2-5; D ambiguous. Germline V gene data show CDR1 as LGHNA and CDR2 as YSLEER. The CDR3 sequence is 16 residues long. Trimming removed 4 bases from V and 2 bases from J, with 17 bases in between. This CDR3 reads CASSLLSGSPQETQYF. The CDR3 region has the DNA TGCGCCAGCAGCCTCTTGTCCGGAAGCCCTCAAGAGACCCAGTACTTC.

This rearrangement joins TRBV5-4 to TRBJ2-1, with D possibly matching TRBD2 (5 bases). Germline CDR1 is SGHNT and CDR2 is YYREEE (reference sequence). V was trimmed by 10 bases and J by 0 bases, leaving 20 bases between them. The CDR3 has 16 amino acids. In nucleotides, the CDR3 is TGTGCCTCCACGGGGAATAGCGAGAGCTCCTACAATGAGCAGTTCTTC. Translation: CASTGNSESSYNEQFF.

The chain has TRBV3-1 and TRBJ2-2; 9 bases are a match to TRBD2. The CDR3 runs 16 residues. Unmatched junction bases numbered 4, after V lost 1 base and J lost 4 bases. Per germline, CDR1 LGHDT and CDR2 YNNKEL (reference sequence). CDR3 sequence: CASSQVASGITGELFF. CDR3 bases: TGTGCCAGCAGCCAAGTCGCTAGCGGGATCACCGGGGAGCTGTTTTTT.

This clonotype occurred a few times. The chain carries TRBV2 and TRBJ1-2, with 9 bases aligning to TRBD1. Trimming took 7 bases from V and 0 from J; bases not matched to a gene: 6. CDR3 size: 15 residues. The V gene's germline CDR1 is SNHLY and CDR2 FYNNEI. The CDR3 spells CASNIGQGTNYGYTF. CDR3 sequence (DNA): TGTGCCAGCAATATCGGACAGGGGACTAACTATGGCTACACCTTC.

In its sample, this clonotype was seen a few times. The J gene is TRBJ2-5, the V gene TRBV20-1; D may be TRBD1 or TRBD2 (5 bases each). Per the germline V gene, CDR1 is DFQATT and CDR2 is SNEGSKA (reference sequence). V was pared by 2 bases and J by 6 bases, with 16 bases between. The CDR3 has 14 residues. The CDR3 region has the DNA TGCAGTGCTAGATCCCCGGGGCTCAGAAAGACCCAGTACTTC. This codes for CSARSPGLRKTQYF.

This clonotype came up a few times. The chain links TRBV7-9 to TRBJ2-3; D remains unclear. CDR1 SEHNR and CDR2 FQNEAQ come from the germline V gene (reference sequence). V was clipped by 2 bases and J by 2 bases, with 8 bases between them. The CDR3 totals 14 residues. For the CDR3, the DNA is TGTGCCAGCAGCTTACACCCCTTCACAGATACGCAGTATTTT. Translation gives CASSLHPFTDTQYF.

CDR3: CASSRANSNQPQHF. Written as DNA, the CDR3 is TGTGCCAGCAGTCGCGCAAATAGCAATCAGCCCCAGCATTTT. The chain joins TRBV6-1 to TRBJ1-5; D gene ambiguous. V gave up 5 bases and J gave up 0 bases, with 8 bases separating them. Per the germline V gene, CDR1 is MNHNS and CDR2 is SASEGT. The CDR3 spans 14 residues.

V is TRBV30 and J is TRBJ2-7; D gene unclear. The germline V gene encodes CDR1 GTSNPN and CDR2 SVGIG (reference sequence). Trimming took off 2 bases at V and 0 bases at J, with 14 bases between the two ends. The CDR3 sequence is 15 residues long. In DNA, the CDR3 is TGTGCCTGGAGTAGGGCAGGCCTAAGCTCCTACGAGCAGTACTTC. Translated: CAWSRAGLSSYEQYF. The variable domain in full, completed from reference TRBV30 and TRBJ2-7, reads SQTIHQWPATLVQPVGSPLSLECTVEGTSNPNLYWYRQAAGRGLQLLFYSVGIGQISSEVPQNLSASRPQDRQFILSSKKLLLSDSGFYLCAWSRAGLSSYEQYFGPGTRLTVT.

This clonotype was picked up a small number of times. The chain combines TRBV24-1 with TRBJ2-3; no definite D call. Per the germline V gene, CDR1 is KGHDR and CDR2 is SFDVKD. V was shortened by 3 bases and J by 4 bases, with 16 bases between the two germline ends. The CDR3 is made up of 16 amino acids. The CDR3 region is CATSDVDSASADTQYF. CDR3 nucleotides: TGTGCCACCAGTGATGTAGACTCAGCATCAGCAGATACGCAGTATTTT.